This record covers a single T cell receptor (beta chain). Antigen specificity is unknown. Assay used: immunoSEQ multiplex PCR; TCRdb lists only in-frame clones, some missing. The sample yields roughly 56,000 clones, roughly 70% seen once. This CDR3 has 17 residues. Germline CDR1 and CDR2: SGHTA and FQGTGA. Deletions cut 0 bases from V and 0 bases from J, with 11 bases between. This entry belongs to a study of cytotoxic CD8 clonotypes in ibrutinib-treated CLL. Study-level background: Around 12 relapsed/refractory, around 14 treatment-naive; roughly 17 IGHV unmutated.

Overall study findings and caveats: While tracking circulating CD8+ T-cell counts, baseline clonality exceeded that of age-matched healthy donors.

This rearrangement joins TRBV7-3 to TRBJ2-2; D is perhaps TRBD1 (6 bases). This material consisted of PBMCs, taken after 12 months of ibrutinib treatment. The TCR sequence derives from a human donor with chronic lymphocytic leukemia. The CDR3 here is CASSLTRDNPNTGELFF. Written as DNA, the CDR3 is TGTGCCAGCAGCTTAACTCGGGACAACCCGAACACCGGGGAGCTGTTTTTT.